Listed below are T cell receptor beta chains from one sample, sequenced in a study of shared clonotypes between healthy human individuals. Repertoires were generated with immunoSEQ multiplex PCR, while TCRdb's copy carries only in-frame clones and drops some. Among over a million clones listed, around 95% were seen once. The sample was naive CD4+ T cells sorted from blood. These receptor sequences come from a man aged 30 to 45 in good health. CDR3s leave out the opening cysteine and the closing phenylalanine or tryptophan. Each record gives: clone size, V gene, J gene, CDR3 protein. Size tells how often a clone was seen (once, few, many) or the class of an expanded clone, and some rows leave it out.

>.|TRBV9|TRBJ2-1
ASSVVEYNEQF
>once|TRBV25-1|TRBJ2-3
ASARGTSTDTQY
>.|TRBV4-3|TRBJ2-3
ASSQGGRYTDTQY
>many|TRBV2|TRBJ2-5
ASSEMGRQETQY
>.|TRBV10-3|TRBJ1-1
AISERAHTGTEAF
>.|TRBV18|TRBJ2-2
ASSIRVGAANTGELF
>.|TRBV5-1|TRBJ1-4
ASSLASLGHGTAANEKLF
>.|TRBV7-9|TRBJ2-7
ASSPLGGEPRNEQY
>.|TRBV25-1|TRBJ2-7
ASSVYGTYEQY
>.|TRBV27|TRBJ2-3
ASSTIRTGASTDTQY
>.|TRBV30|TRBJ1-1
ASNRENTEAF
>.|TRBV28|TRBJ1-1
ASSLLGVSEAF
>.|TRBV5-1|TRBJ1-2
ASSARDRTLYGYT
>.|TRBV11-2|TRBJ2-3
ASSLLSGASGITDTQY
>.|TRBV2|TRBJ2-7
ASRWIEAYEQY
>.|TRBV5-1|TRBJ2-5
ASSGGVGFRAQETQY
>.|TRBV7-2|TRBJ2-1
ASGRLAGAYEQF
>once|TRBV5-1|TRBJ2-1
ASSSFGQGLSNEQF
>.|TRBV21-1|TRBJ1-5
ASSIDSRLAPQH
>.|TRBV7-2|TRBJ1-3
ASSSRASSGNTIY